This T cell receptor beta chain was sequenced for a study of blood T cell repertoires in COVID-19. This clone was detected only once. This CDR3 has 16 amino acids. Trimming took off 0 bases at V and 1 base at J, with 13 bases between the two ends. Germline CDR1 is SGDLS and CDR2 is YYNGEE. TCRdb keeps only in-frame clones here, not all; method: immunoSEQ multiplex PCR. The data contain around 130,000 clones, around 80% of them singletons. The receptor comes from a woman aged 55-69 years with acute or convalescent COVID-19. The specimen sequenced was peripheral blood. The chain combines TRBV9 with TRBJ1-1, with D possibly matching TRBD1 (6 bases). CDR3 coding DNA: TGTGCCAGCAGCGTAGGGGGGCAGGGAACGAACACTGAAGCTTTCTTT. It codes for CASSVGGQGTNTEAFF.